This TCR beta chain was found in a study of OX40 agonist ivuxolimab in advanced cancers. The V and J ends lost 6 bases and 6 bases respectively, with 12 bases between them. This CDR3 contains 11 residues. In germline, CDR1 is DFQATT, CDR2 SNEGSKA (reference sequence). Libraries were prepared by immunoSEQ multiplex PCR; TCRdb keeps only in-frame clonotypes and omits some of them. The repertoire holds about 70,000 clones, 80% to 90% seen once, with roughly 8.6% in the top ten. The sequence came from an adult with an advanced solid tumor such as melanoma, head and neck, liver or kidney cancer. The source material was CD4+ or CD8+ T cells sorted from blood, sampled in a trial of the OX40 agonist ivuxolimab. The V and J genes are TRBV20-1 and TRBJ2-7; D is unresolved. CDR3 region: CSAPNGGEQYF. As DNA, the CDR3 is TGCAGTGCGCCCAACGGTGGCGAGCAGTACTTC.